This record concerns one T cell receptor (beta chain) sequence. In Susac syndrome patients, recently defined diagnostic criteria for definite or probable disease were met. The CDR3 runs 13 residues. CDR1 is LNHDA, CDR2 SQIVND, per germline (reference sequence). V lost 3 bases to trimming and J lost 5 bases, with 10 bases between them. This sample stems from a study of CD8 T cells in Susac syndrome. A quantity of 0.5 to 1 ug RNA underwent reverse transcription using random hexamers. TCRdb reprocessed the immunoSEQ multiplex PCR reads with MiXCR, giving one entry per CDR3 protein. The sample carries fewer than 150,000 distinct CDR3 sequences, more than 85% recorded once.

The material sequenced was CD8+ T cells from PBMCs. The TCR was taken from a human donor with Susac syndrome. This chain connects TRBV19 to TRBJ1-1; D is uncertain. The CDR3 nucleotides are TGTGCCAGTAGTATCGGAACTGGGACTGAAGCTTTCTTT. Its protein is CASSIGTGTEAFF.